The T cell receptor beta chain under discussion was sequenced for a study of control samples from healthy donors and cancer patients. Clones were sequenced by immunoSEQ multiplex PCR, and TCRdb holds only the in-frame ones, with some missing. The profile shows some 20,000 clones, around 85% of them singletons. The germline CDR1 and CDR2 sequences are SNHLY and FYNNEI. V was cut by 5 bases and J by 7 bases, with 17 bases left in between. The CDR3 is 14 residues long. Sequencing input: PBMCs. The V and J genes are TRBV2 and TRBJ1-2; tentatively, D is TRBD1 (5 bases). The origin of this receptor is a man in his 60s with head and neck cancer. CDR3 coding DNA: TGTGCCAGCAGTCCCCAGGGAAATAGAGGTGGCTACACCTTC. Its protein is CASSPQGNRGGYTF.